Listed here are 27 T cell receptor beta chains from one sample, sequenced in a study of blood T cells in healthy people across ages. A second PCR, run for roughly 7 to 11 cycles, used a sample-barcoded 5' primer plus a J-beta primer mix. TCRdb itself ran the 5' RACE reads through MiXCR, one entry per CDR3 protein. The data contain under 750,000 distinct CDR3 sequences, under 55% of them singletons. The sequenced material came from blood. Receptors originate from a man older than 75 in good health.

This clonotype was counted only a few times. V usage is TRBV6-6 and J usage is TRBJ2-2, with 8 bases lining up with TRBD1. There are 15 residues in the CDR3. Looked up from germline, CDR1 is MNHNY and CDR2 is SVGAGI (reference sequence). V dropped 4 bases and J dropped 4; count of bases not matched to a gene: 5. In DNA, the CDR3 is TGTGCCAGCAGTTTGGGACAGGTATTCACCGGGGAGCTGTTTTTT. Its protein product is CASSLGQVFTGELFF.

Points on this clonotype: Sequence at one end of the junction differs from germline and may be a read error. V and J are TRBV4-1 and TRBJ1-5; 8 bases line up with TRBD1. The CDR3 contains 15 residues. Germline values: CDR1 MGHRA, CDR2 YSYEKL. DNA for the CDR3: TGCACCAGCAGCCAAGTATACAGGGGGGATCAGCCCCAGCATTTT. The encoded protein is CTSSQVYRGDQPQHF.

The chain links TRBV7-2 to TRBJ2-1; no definite D call. The end of the DNA fits TRBJ2-7 better, so the J call may be wrong. The V gene's germline CDR1 is SGHTA and CDR2 FQGNSA. The CDR3 runs 14 residues. CDR3 DNA: TGTGCCAGCAGCTCGGGCTTAGTAAGGGCCAAGCAGTACTTC. It is translated as CASSSGLVRAKQYF.

The DNA for the CDR3 is TGTGCCAGCAACGATGTTTTTGGAGGTGAGCAGTTCTTC. Translating it yields CASNDVFGGEQFF. This chain links TRBV25-1 with TRBJ2-1, with D possibly being TRBD2 (5 bases). Germline CDR1 MGHDK, CDR2 SYGVNS. There are 13 residues in the CDR3. V was shortened by 7 bases and J by 9 bases, with 16 bases between the two germline ends.

This clonotype showed up many times. The V and J genes are TRBV7-2 and TRBJ2-7; 13 nucleotides match TRBD2. There are 14 residues in the CDR3. The V gene end was trimmed by 3 bases and the J gene end by 12 bases; junction bases not matched to a gene: 8. Germline-derived CDR1 and CDR2 are SGHTA and FQGNSA. The CDR3 coding sequence is TGTGCCAGCAGCTTTGATCCGGGACTAGCGGGGTTGTACTTC. This sequence encodes CASSFDPGLAGLYF.

The rearrangement joins TRBV7-2 to TRBJ2-1, with D perhaps TRBD2 (6 bases). Germline V gives CDR1 SGHTA, CDR2 FQGNSA. Trimming left V 5 bases short and J 3 bases short, with 17 bases between. The CDR3 contains 16 residues. The CDR3 region is CASSPPGSGGYNEQFF. As DNA, the CDR3 is TGTGCCAGCAGCCCCCCCGGGAGTGGGGGCTACAATGAGCAGTTCTTC.

V gene TRBV15 combines with J gene TRBJ1-2, with TRBD1 matching over 9 bases. The trim removed 3 bases at V and 13 bases at J, leaving 3 bases unmatched. This CDR3 comprises 11 residues. Germline CDR1 LNHNV, CDR2 YYDKDF (reference sequence). The CDR3 coding sequence is TGTGCCACCAGCAGGGACAGGGGACGCACCTTC. Protein product: CATSRDRGRTF.

CDR3 coding DNA: TGTGCCAGCAGCTTGGATCAAGGTTATCAGCCCCAGCATTTT. Its protein is CASSLDQGYQPQHF. The chain has TRBV7-9 and TRBJ1-5; D is uncertain. This CDR3 spans 14 amino acids. CDR1 SEHNR and CDR2 FQNEAQ come from the germline V gene (reference sequence). The V gene lost 3 bases and the J gene lost 5 bases, with 11 bases spanning the gap.

This clonotype was observed a few times. The genes are TRBV4-3 and TRBJ2-7, with D hard to call. The CDR3 length is 14 residues. The V end lost 3 bases, the J end lost 2 bases, and 11 bases lay between the germline ends. Per the germline V gene, CDR1 is LGHNA and CDR2 is YSLEER. In DNA form, the CDR3 reads TGCGCCAGCAGCCAGTTCCCGGAAACCTACGAGCAGTACTTC. Amino acid sequence: CASSQFPETYEQYF.

The chain uses TRBV3-1 and TRBJ1-2, with 7 bases lining up with TRBD1. Germline CDR1 and CDR2: LGHDT and YNNKEL (reference sequence). V shed 3 bases, J shed 0 bases, and the junction held 4 bases outside the gene matches. The CDR3 is made up of 15 amino acids. CDR3 sequence: CASSQDRPTNYGYTF. In DNA form, the CDR3 reads TGTGCCAGCAGCCAGGACAGGCCAACTAACTATGGCTACACCTTC.

In this sample, this clonotype turned up many times. V is TRBV29-1 and J is TRBJ2-3; unclear D gene. The length of the CDR3 is 11 residues. The germline V gene encodes CDR1 SQVTM and CDR2 ANQGSEA. The CDR3 loop reads CRVTWRDTQYF. The CDR3 nucleotides read TGCAGGGTGACGTGGCGGGATACGCAGTATTTT.

The rearrangement links TRBV29-1 to TRBJ2-3; 9 bases line up with TRBD2. This CDR3 has 16 residues. V lost 8 bases and J lost 4; bases outside the gene matches: 16. The germline V gene encodes CDR1 SQVTM and CDR2 ANQGSEA. The CDR3 DNA follows: TGCAGCTATGAGCGGGGGGCCACTCTCTTCGCAGATACGCAGTATTTT. This gives the protein CSYERGATLFADTQYF.

Turning to this clonotype: At one end the junction does not follow the germline gene, possibly because of a read error. V is TRBV7-7 and J is TRBJ2-3; D is uncertain. Germline values: CDR1 SSHAT, CDR2 FNYEAQ (reference sequence). This CDR3 has 17 residues. CDR3 sequence: CASSPFVTLRSPDTQYF. The CDR3 nucleotides are TGTGCTAGCAGCCCGTTTGTTACGCTTAGAAGTCCAGATACGCAGTATTTT.

The chain joins TRBV30 to TRBJ2-5, with D possibly matching TRBD2 (5 bases). The germline CDR1 and CDR2 sequences are GTSNPN and SVGIG (reference sequence). Trimming took 5 bases from V and 5 from J, leaving 12 bases between them. This CDR3 has 12 amino acids. This CDR3 reads CAWASYGETQYF. In DNA form, the CDR3 reads TGTGCCTGGGCTAGCTATGGGGAGACCCAGTACTTC.

The chain is built from TRBV27 and TRBJ2-1; TRBD1 or TRBD2 may be the D gene (6 bases each). V was pared by 4 bases and J by 12 bases, with 22 bases between. CDR3 length: 15 residues. Germline CDR1 MNHEY, CDR2 SMNVEV (reference sequence). CDR3 sequence (DNA): TGTGCCAGCAGTTCGGACCCGGGGGCCAAGGTTGTGCAGTTCTTC. Translated: CASSSDPGAKVVQFF.

The sample holds a few counts of this clonotype. The gene calls are TRBV7-3 and TRBJ1-4; 11 nucleotides match TRBD1. Looked up from germline, CDR1 is SGHTA and CDR2 is FQGTGA. CDR3 size: 13 residues. Trimming removed 5 bases from V and 8 bases from J; junction bases left unmatched: 1. The CDR3 spells CASSRTGGEKLFF. In nucleotides, the CDR3 is TGTGCCAGCAGCCGGACAGGGGGCGAAAAACTGTTTTTT.

The CDR3 is CAWSAIRLAEDYGQFF. CDR3 sequence (DNA): TGTGCCTGGAGTGCAATCCGTCTAGCGGAGGACTACGGGCAGTTCTTC. The V call is TRBV30, the J call TRBJ2-1; the match to TRBD2 covers 7 bases. The CDR3 contains 16 residues. Looked up from germline, CDR1 is GTSNPN and CDR2 is SVGIG (reference sequence). V trimming: 1 base; J trimming: 12 bases; junction bases outside the gene matches: 18.

This clonotype was detected a few times. The genes are TRBV4-3 and TRBJ2-7; no clear D gene. CDR1 and CDR2 (germline): LGHNA, YSLEER. V lost 3 bases to trimming and J lost 7 bases, with 13 bases between them. The CDR3 covers 13 residues. The chain's CDR3 is CASSQGPSREQYF. DNA for the CDR3: TGCGCCAGCAGCCAGGGTCCCTCACGGGAGCAGTACTTC.

This clonotype was seen a few times. The genes are TRBV5-1 and TRBJ2-3, with D maybe TRBD2 (6 bases). Trimming pared 0 bases from V and 0 bases from J, leaving 11 bases between. The CDR3 totals 16 residues. Germline assignment: CDR1 SGHRS and CDR2 YFSETQ. The CDR3 loop is CASSLAGLPSTDTQYF. CDR3 DNA: TGCGCCAGCAGCTTGGCCGGACTACCTAGCACAGATACGCAGTATTTT.

Turning to this clonotype: This may be a read error, as it is one base from a much larger clone. The genes are TRBV6-5 and TRBJ1-6, with D tentatively TRBD1 (5 bases). The CDR3 is made up of 17 amino acids. Germline V gives CDR1 MNHEY, CDR2 SVGAGI. CDR3 region: CASSYSKRGSYNSPPHF. DNA for the CDR3: TGTGCCAGCAGTTACTCGAAGAGGGGCTCCTATAATTCACCCCCCCACTTT.

This clonotype was found a few times. This chain links TRBV29-1 with TRBJ2-1; TRBD2 matches at 7 bases. V was pared by 4 bases and J by 5 bases, with 2 bases of the junction left unmatched. This CDR3 has 12 residues. From germline, CDR1 is SQVTM and CDR2 ANQGSEA. CDR3 sequence: CSVGRGDNEQFF. In DNA form, the CDR3 reads TGCAGCGTTGGACGGGGGGACAATGAGCAGTTCTTC.

The J gene is TRBJ1-3, the V gene TRBV7-2; D is possibly TRBD1 (6 bases). The germline V gene encodes CDR1 SGHTA and CDR2 FQGNSA. V gave up 1 base and J gave up 5 bases, with 9 bases separating them. The CDR3 consists of 14 residues. The CDR3 nucleotides are TGTGCCAGCAGCTTAGGAACAGGGAGAAACACCATATATTTT. Its translation: CASSLGTGRNTIYF.

This clonotype was observed a few times. J is TRBJ2-1 and V is TRBV9; TRBD2 agrees at 11 bases. The ends lost 4 bases at V and 4 bases at J; junction bases unmatched: 13. Germline values: CDR1 SGDLS, CDR2 YYNGEE. The CDR3 has 18 residues. CDR3 region: CASSTTPSGRQLYNEQFF. DNA of the CDR3: TGTGCCAGCAGCACCACCCCTAGCGGGAGGCAGTTGTACAATGAGCAGTTCTTC. The variable domain in full, with the rest retrieved from reference TRBV9 and TRBJ2-1, is DSGVTQTPKHLITATGQRVTLRCSPRSGDLSVYWYQQSLDQGLQFLIQYYNGEERAKGNILERFSAQQFPDLHSELNLSSLELGDSALYFCASSTTPSGRQLYNEQFFGPGTRLTVL.

This clonotype was counted only a few times. V and J are TRBV27 and TRBJ1-1; no reliable D call. Germline V gene data show CDR1 as MNHEY and CDR2 as SMNVEV (reference sequence). The CDR3 sequence is 15 residues long. V lost 5 bases to trimming and J lost 1 base, with 14 bases between them. The CDR3 loop is CASSPRLGRNTEAFF. DNA of the CDR3: TGTGCCAGCAGTCCCAGGTTAGGGAGGAACACTGAAGCTTTCTTT.

The V gene is TRBV7-2, the J gene TRBJ2-1, with 8 nucleotides matching TRBD1. Germline V gene data show CDR1 as SGHTA and CDR2 as FQGNSA. This CDR3 is built from 14 residues. Trimming removed 3 bases from V and 5 bases from J; junction bases left unmatched: 3. CDR3 nucleotides: TGTGCCAGCAGCTTCCAGGGGGCAGACAATGAGCAGTTCTTC. This translates into CASSFQGADNEQFF.

Written as DNA, the CDR3 is TGCGCCAGCAGCCAAGTTTTTGGGGCGGAATACGAGCAGTACTTC. Translated, it gives CASSQVFGAEYEQYF. The chain combines TRBV4-3 with TRBJ2-7; TRBD1 is a possible D gene (5 bases). This CDR3 spans 15 amino acids. V was trimmed by 1 base and J by 4 bases, leaving 14 bases between them. The germline CDR1 and CDR2 sequences are LGHNA and YSLEER.

As to this clonotype: Possible read error: a much larger clone is one base away. The gene calls are TRBV9 and TRBJ2-1; a possible D gene is TRBD1 (5 bases). The end of the DNA aligns better with TRBJ2-7, so the J call may be wrong. The CDR3 extends over 15 amino acids. Per the germline V gene, CDR1 is SGDLS and CDR2 is YYNGEE. CDR3 protein: CASSLLAGMTNEQYF. The CDR3 DNA sequence: TGTGCCAGCAGCCTACTGGCAGGGATGACCAATGAGCAGTACTTC.